These 16 T cell receptor beta chains were sequenced from one sample in a study of cytomegalovirus exposure and HLA in healthy donors. The repertoire was sequenced with immunoSEQ multiplex PCR; TCRdb's copy has only in-frame clones and lacks some. The profile shows around 150,000 clones, about 90% of them singletons. The sample was PBMCs. All receptors derive from a woman aged 18-35 years in good health and CMV-seropositive.

There are a few counts of this clone. The chain joins TRBV15 to TRBJ1-4; D remains unclear. There are 13 residues in the CDR3. V was shortened by 6 bases and J by 8 bases, with 13 bases between the two germline ends. Germline CDR1 LNHNV, CDR2 YYDKDF (reference sequence). DNA for the CDR3: TGTGCCACCAGTGGTCAGCCGGGGGAAAAACTGTTTTTT. Its translation: CATSGQPGEKLFF.

As for this clone: The same CDR3 is also encoded by other DNA sequences in this sample. The chain combines TRBV30 with TRBJ2-7, with TRBD1 matching over 9 bases. The CDR3 has 15 amino acids. With V trimmed by 5 bases and J by 1 base, 9 bases remained unmatched. Germline loops: CDR1 GTSNPN, CDR2 SVGIG (reference sequence). Here the CDR3 reads CAWGGGGTGSYEQYF. The CDR3 DNA reads TGTGCCTGGGGCGGGGGCGGGACAGGGTCCTACGAGCAGTACTTC. The variable domain in full, completed from reference TRBV30 and TRBJ2-7, reads SQTIHQWPATLVQPVGSPLSLECTVEGTSNPNLYWYRQAAGRGLQLLFYSVGIGQISSEVPQNLSASRPQDRQFILSSKKLLLSDSGFYLCAWGGGGTGSYEQYFGPGTRLTVT.

V and J are TRBV30 and TRBJ2-2; unclear D gene. CDR3 size: 12 residues. Germline values: CDR1 GTSNPN, CDR2 SVGIG (reference sequence). Trimming cost V 3 bases and J 7 bases, with 9 bases left between them. The CDR3 loop reads CAWRYSGGELFF. The CDR3 coding sequence is TGTGCCTGGAGGTACTCGGGCGGGGAGCTGTTTTTT.

The rearrangement uses TRBV5-4 and TRBJ1-1; D may be TRBD1 (5 bases). Trimming removed 4 bases at V and 4 bases at J, with 11 bases between. Germline assignment: CDR1 SGHNT and CDR2 YYREEE (reference sequence). The CDR3 covers 13 residues. Here the CDR3 reads CASSPRGITEAFF. CDR3 DNA sequence: TGTGCCAGCAGCCCCCGGGGGATCACTGAAGCTTTCTTT.

This chain links TRBV5-1 with TRBJ2-5; 9 nucleotides align to TRBD2. Germline V gene sequence: CDR1 SGHRS, CDR2 YFSETQ. This CDR3 has 19 amino acids. After removal of 0 bases from V and 5 bases from J, the junction contained 17 bases not matched to a gene. CDR3 bases: TGCGCCAGCAGCTTGGCGGGTAGCGGGGGATTTGGAAGGCAGGAGACCCAGTACTTC. Translating gives CASSLAGSGGFGRQETQYF.

The rearrangement joins TRBV5-1 to TRBJ1-4; 9 positions agree with TRBD1. Germline CDR1 is SGHRS and CDR2 is YFSETQ. V lost 4 bases and J lost 11; bases outside the gene matches: 3. CDR3 length: 12 amino acids. CDR3 protein: CASSAGQGKLFF. DNA of the CDR3: TGCGCCAGCAGCGCCGGACAGGGGAAACTGTTTTTT. Complete variable domain (other parts from reference TRBV5-1 and TRBJ1-4): KAGVTQTPRYLIKTRGQQVTLSCSPISGHRSVSWYQQTPGQGLQFLFEYFSETQRNKGNFPGRFSGRQFSNSRSEMNVSTLELGDSALYLCASSAGQGKLFFGSGTQLSVL.

The chain combines TRBV14 with TRBJ1-1; D remains unclear. Trimming shortened V by 1 base and J by 5 bases, and 14 bases separated the two germline ends. Germline CDR1 is SGHDN and CDR2 is FVKESK. The CDR3 contains 15 residues. The CDR3: CASSQGPSGRTEAFF. The CDR3 nucleotides are TGTGCCAGCAGCCAAGGCCCCTCGGGTCGAACTGAAGCTTTCTTT.

This clone was seen only once. The genes are TRBV30 and TRBJ2-7; tentative D call: TRBD2 (5 bases). This CDR3 is built from 12 residues. Germline CDR1 reads GTSNPN; CDR2 reads SVGIG (reference sequence). The V end lost 8 bases, the J end lost 5 bases, and 16 bases lay between the germline ends. CDR3 DNA: TGTGCCGGCCGCGGCGGGCTCCACGAGCAGTACTTC. Its protein is CAGRGGLHEQYF.

The chain couples TRBV7-6 to TRBJ1-2, with 7 bases aligning to TRBD1. Germline trimming cut 1 base from V and 2 bases from J; bases unmatched to any gene: 7. The CDR3 extends over 16 amino acids. Germline assignment: CDR1 SGHVS and CDR2 FNYEAQ. The CDR3 coding sequence is TGTGCCAGCAGCTTAGAATCAGGGGGAAGGAACTATGGCTACACCTTC. Translating it yields CASSLESGGRNYGYTF. The full variable domain, completed using reference TRBV7-6 and TRBJ1-2, is GAGVSQSPRYKVTKRGQDVALRCDPISGHVSLYWYRQALGQGPEFLTYFNYEAQQDKSGLPNDRFSAERPEGSISTLTIQRTEQRDSAMYRCASSLESGGRNYGYTFGSGTRLTVV.

V and J are TRBV18 and TRBJ1-5, with no clear D. V dropped 3 bases and J dropped 0 bases, with 9 bases sitting between them. The CDR3 covers 15 residues. The germline gives CDR1 KGHSH, CDR2 LQKENI. In DNA, the CDR3 is TGTGCCAGCTCACCTTCGGGGTATAGCAATCAGCCCCAGCATTTT. Amino acid sequence: CASSPSGYSNQPQHF.

The chain couples TRBV7-9 to TRBJ2-3, with TRBD2 matching 13 bases. The V segment lost 5 bases and the J segment 3 bases; nucleotides outside the gene matches: 5. The germline CDR1 and CDR2 sequences are SEHNR and FQNEAQ (reference sequence). The CDR3 covers 16 residues. The CDR3 DNA sequence: TGTGCCAGCAGCACCGGGACTAGCGGGAAAACAGATACGCAGTATTTT. It is translated as CASSTGTSGKTDTQYF.

The genes are TRBV29-1 and TRBJ1-2; 7 positions agree with TRBD1. V shed 3 bases, J shed 3 bases, and the junction held 7 bases outside the gene matches. The CDR3 runs to 14 residues. Germline V gene sequence: CDR1 SQVTM, CDR2 ANQGSEA. CDR3 loop: CSVDLTGNDYGYTF. The CDR3 region has the DNA TGCAGCGTTGATCTGACAGGGAATGACTATGGCTACACCTTC. The variable domain in full, completed from reference TRBV29-1 and TRBJ1-2, reads SAVISQKPSRDICQRGTSLTIQCQVDSQVTMMFWYRQQPGQSLTLIATANQGSEATYESGFVIDKFPISRPNLTFSTLTVSNMSPEDSSIYLCSVDLTGNDYGYTFGSGTRLTVV.

Only one count was recorded for this clone. J is TRBJ1-2 and V is TRBV30, with 7 bases lining up with TRBD1. V gave up 7 bases and J gave up 4 bases; unmatched junction bases: 9. CDR1 and CDR2 from the germline V gene are GTSNPN and SVGIG (reference sequence). This CDR3 is built from 13 residues. The CDR3 DNA sequence: TGTGCCTTACAGGGGATGGGAGTCTATGGCTACACCTTC. It encodes CALQGMGVYGYTF.

The CDR3: CASSLDSHSSYNSPLHF. The CDR3 nucleotides are TGCGCCAGCAGCTTGGATTCCCACAGCTCCTATAATTCACCCCTCCACTTT. The genes are TRBV5-1 and TRBJ1-6; D unclear. The V and J ends lost 0 bases and 0 bases respectively, with 10 bases between them. The CDR3 totals 17 residues. In germline, CDR1 is SGHRS, CDR2 YFSETQ. The variable domain in full, completed from reference TRBV5-1 and TRBJ1-6, reads KAGVTQTPRYLIKTRGQQVTLSCSPISGHRSVSWYQQTPGQGLQFLFEYFSETQRNKGNFPGRFSGRQFSNSRSEMNVSTLELGDSALYLCASSLDSHSSYNSPLHFGNGTRLTVT.

The chain has TRBV5-1 and TRBJ1-2; a possible D gene is TRBD1 (6 bases). The CDR3 is made up of 15 amino acids. Germline V gene data show CDR1 as SGHRS and CDR2 as YFSETQ. V dropped 4 bases and J dropped 4 bases, with 17 bases sitting between them. The CDR3, as DNA: TGCGCCAGCAGCCAGGGCAACCGGGACACCTATGGCTACACCTTC. This translates into CASSQGNRDTYGYTF.

V usage is TRBV6-1 and J usage is TRBJ2-3, with D possibly TRBD2 on 5 matching bases. V lost 2 bases to trimming and J lost 0 bases, with 6 bases between them. This CDR3 has 14 residues. Germline assignment: CDR1 MNHNS and CDR2 SASEGT. The DNA of the CDR3 is TGTGCCAGCAGTGAACGGGATAGCACAGATACGCAGTATTTT. Its protein is CASSERDSTDTQYF.